The clone carrying this T cell receptor beta chain occurred many times. The target antigen is unknown. During its preparation, the TCRbeta library received unique molecular identifiers. TCRdb recomputed calls from the PCR reads with MiXCR, one row per CDR3 protein. The table includes some 120,000 distinct CDR3 sequences, 20% to 25% detected once. The CDR3 runs 15 residues. With 0 bases clipped from V and 0 bases from J, the junction kept 4 bases outside the gene matches. Germline lookup yields CDR1 DFQATT and CDR2 SNEGSKA (reference sequence). The data stem from a study of T-cell reconstitution after alpha-beta-depleted transplantation in children. Regarding the study as a whole: From surviving recipient T cells and thymic progenitors came the high day-60 TCRbeta diversity observed in some patients.

The chain links TRBV20-1 to TRBJ2-7, with 8 nucleotides matching TRBD1. Sequences were derived from PBMCs, mostly from graft donor cells, sampled 180 days after TCRalphabeta/CD19-depleted stem cell transplant. The clonotype was recovered from a male patient aged 2-9 years who had a stem cell transplant for chronic granulomatous disease, so the T cells may come from the graft donor. The CDR3 loop reads CSARDLTGVSYEQYF. The CDR3 DNA follows: TGCAGTGCTAGAGACCTGACAGGGGTCTCCTACGAGCAGTACTTC.